This TCR beta chain was obtained from a study of cytomegalovirus exposure and HLA in healthy donors. Whole-study results and caveats: The authors later linked a missense DCLRE1C variant to TCR beta V- and J-gene trimming.

This clone has only one observation. The antigen is undetermined. The PCR made use of 60 Vbeta and 13 Jbeta primers. Generated by immunoSEQ multiplex PCR, the TCRdb table keeps only in-frame clones and is missing some. The repertoire includes roughly 190,000 clones, roughly four fifths of them detected once, and 1.5% to 2% sits in the top ten. Sequences were obtained from PBMCs. This clonotype was sampled from a man aged 18 to 29 in good health and CMV-seronegative.

CDR3 sequence reads: CASSPQPQGYNSPLHF. CDR3 coding DNA: TGTGCCAGCAGCCCCCAACCTCAGGGATATAATTCACCCCTCCACTTT. The chain has TRBV7-2 and TRBJ1-6, with D possibly TRBD1 on 5 matching bases. The CDR3 covers 16 residues. The ends were cut back, 5 bases at V and 4 bases at J, with 15 bases in the middle. Germline CDR1 reads SGHTA; CDR2 reads FQGNSA.